This T cell receptor (beta chain) derives from a study of T cells in Graves' hyperthyroidism and ophthalmopathy. This clonotype was recorded at least ten times. Amplified TCR beta CDR3 regions derived from RNA transcripts. The HTBI primer set served for first-round RT-PCR of the TCR CDR3. TCRdb reprocessed the multiplex PCR reads via MiXCR and lists one record per CDR3 protein. The data show 750,000 to 900,000 distinct CDR3 sequences, roughly 40% seen once. Trimming removed 4 bases from V and 4 bases from J, with 8 bases in between. This CDR3 region has 13 residues. The germline gives CDR1 WNHNN, CDR2 SYGVQD (reference sequence). Those with hyperthyroidism were 18 to 65 years old, newly diagnosed, and ill for under 2 months.

The sequence derives from a man aged 18 to 30 with Graves' hyperthyroidism. V gene TRBV10-1 combines with J gene TRBJ1-5, with D uncertain. Sequenced: blood. Here the CDR3 DNA reads TGCGCCAGCAGTGGAGACGGAAATCAGCCCCAGCATTTT. It is translated as CASSGDGNQPQHF.